A selection of T cell receptor beta chains follows, all from one sample in a study of cytomegalovirus exposure and HLA in healthy donors. Measured with immunoSEQ multiplex PCR; TCRdb has only the in-frame clones, and not every one. This table holds 80,000 to 90,000 clones, roughly 80% found once. Material: PBMCs. These receptors originate from a man between 25 and 39 years old in good health and CMV-seronegative. The conserved cysteine and the conserved F or W are not part of the CDR3 here.

V	J	CDR3
TRBV5-1	TRBJ1-2	ASSSTGTETEGNGYT
TRBV5-4	TRBJ2-4	ASSFPSGGIAKNIQY
TRBV7-6	TRBJ2-3	ASSLEGRGRTDTQY
TRBV27	TRBJ1-1	ASQLNGALPLS
TRBV5-6	TRBJ2-5	ASSPIPGQLQETQY
TRBV5-1	TRBJ2-3	ASSLWGSLTDTQY
TRBV28	TRBJ1-5	ASRGFRGQRQPQH
TRBV10-3	TRBJ1-5	AISEGEYSNQPQH
TRBV4-2	TRBJ1-1	ASSRRVLMNTEAF
TRBV7-8	TRBJ1-2	ASSPQRPGQGSRYGYT